These 14 T cell receptor beta chains were sequenced from one sample in a study of T cells in women clearing cervical HPV infection. Generated by immunoSEQ multiplex PCR, the TCRdb table keeps only in-frame clones and is missing some. This listing includes 30,000 to 35,000 clones. Specimen: blood buffy coat. These receptors were collected from a woman aged 18 to 75 with a cervical HPV16 infection that either progressed to CIN3+ or cleared (not recorded which).

Comment on this clone: The CDR3 end lies 3 residues beyond the end of the read and is filled in from the germline J gene. V is TRBV29-1 and J is TRBJ2-1; 9 bases map to TRBD2. Germline CDR1 and CDR2: SQVTM and ANQGSEA. The CDR3 has 14 residues. V shed 2 bases, J shed 7 bases, and the junction held 6 bases outside the gene matches. The CDR3 here is CSVEYSSGGNEQFF. CDR3 bases read: TGCAGCGTTGAATATTCGAGCGGGGGGAATGAG.

Notes on this clone: Read sequence stops 3 residues before the CDR3 end, and the germline J gene provides the missing end. This rearrangement joins TRBV19 to TRBJ1-2; D gene unclear. Germline V gene data show CDR1 as LNHDA and CDR2 as SQIVND (reference sequence). The length of the CDR3 is 13 residues. The sequenced part of the CDR3 DNA is TGTGCCAGTAGTAGCGGGAGAAGTAATGAC. Encoded protein: CASSSGRSND. The whole CDR3 protein reads CASSSGRSNDYTF.

The CDR3 DNA, read in part, is TGTGCCAGCAGCAAAAGACAGGGTCGGAACGAC. It is translated as CASSKRQGRND. The whole CDR3 region reads CASSKRQGRNDYTF. The chain has TRBV7-2 and TRBJ1-2, with TRBD1 identical over 7 bases. With the read ending 3 residues before the CDR3 end, the germline J gene is used to fill in that end. The CDR3 consists of 14 residues. The germline V gene encodes CDR1 SGHTA and CDR2 FQGNSA.

On this clone itself: Sequencing ends 3 residues short of the CDR3 end; the germline J gene provides the rest. The rearrangement uses TRBV2 and TRBJ1-2; no reliable D call. The CDR3 is 12 residues long. CDR1 is SNHLY, CDR2 FYNNEI, per germline. The covered CDR3 bases are TGTGCCAGCAACGGACTAGCCATGTCC. Its translation is CASNGLAMS. The whole CDR3 sequence is CASNGLAMSYTF.

In regard to this clone: Sequencing ends 3 residues short of the CDR3 end; the germline J gene provides the rest. The J gene is TRBJ2-7, the V gene TRBV2, with 12 nucleotides matching TRBD2. The CDR3 runs to 14 residues. Germline V gene lookup returns CDR1 SNHLY and CDR2 FYNNEI. Trimming took 7 bases from V and 2 from J; bases not matched to a gene: 3. CDR3: CASTLAGGPYEQYF. Incomplete CDR3 DNA: TGTGCCAGCACCCTAGCGGGAGGGCCCTACGAG.

A word on this clone: The CDR3 end is not reached by the read, which stops 3 residues before it; the germline J gene fills it in. This chain links TRBV7-9 with TRBJ2-4, with 8 positions matching TRBD1. CDR1 SEHNR and CDR2 FQNEAQ come from the germline V gene (reference sequence). The CDR3 consists of 15 residues. The covered CDR3 bases are TGTGCCAGCAGCCCAATATCCGGACAGGGAAATGGT. The encoded protein is CASSPISGQGNG. The whole CDR3 sequence is CASSPISGQGNGQYF.

In the case of this clone: The read ends 3 residues early relative to the CDR3; the germline J gene fills the gap. The rearrangement joins TRBV10-3 to TRBJ2-7; 8 bases match TRBD1. In germline, CDR1 is ENHRY, CDR2 SYGVKD. V shed 4 bases, J shed 6 bases, and the junction held 8 bases outside the gene matches. The CDR3 sequence is 14 residues long. CDR3 loop: CAISVQGETGEQYF. CDR3 DNA, as far as it was read: TGTGCCATCAGTGTACAGGGGGAGACAGGCGAG.

A word on this clone: The read finishes 3 residues shy of the CDR3 end, and the germline J gene is used to complete it. This sequence joins TRBV30 and TRBJ2-5; a weak D match, TRBD2 (7 bases). The V gene's germline CDR1 is GTSNPN and CDR2 SVGIG (reference sequence). V was clipped by 3 bases and J by 5 bases, with 16 bases between them. The CDR3 totals 14 residues. The CDR3 sequence is CAWSVPGGPETQYF. The CDR3 bases that were read are TGTGCCTGGAGCGTCCCGGGGGGCCCCGAGACC.

As to this clone: The read comes to an end 3 residues before the CDR3 does, leaving the germline J gene to fill in the end. The chain joins TRBV6-1 to TRBJ2-7, with 8 bases lining up with TRBD1. V lost 2 bases to trimming and J lost 6 bases; unmatched junction nucleotides: 9. In germline, CDR1 is MNHNS, CDR2 SASEGT. This CDR3 spans 15 amino acids. CDR3: CASSERGQAFGEQYF. The sequenced CDR3 bases are TGTGCCAGCAGTGAAAGGGGACAGGCGTTCGGCGAG.

A remark on this clone: The CDR3 is cut off 3 residues early in the read; its end comes from the germline J gene. V and J are TRBV19 and TRBJ1-2; TRBD1 matches at 8 bases. The germline gives CDR1 LNHDA, CDR2 SQIVND (reference sequence). This CDR3 has 14 amino acids. Partial CDR3 DNA: TGTGCCAGTAGAGCCGGGACAGGTTCCTACGAC. Amino acid sequence: CASRAGTGSYD. The whole CDR3 reads CASRAGTGSYDYTF.

Points on this clone: From the germline J gene comes the end of the CDR3, since the read stops 3 residues before it. The chain carries TRBV30 and TRBJ2-4; D not certain. Germline loops: CDR1 GTSNPN, CDR2 SVGIG (reference sequence). This CDR3 is 16 amino acids long. The sequenced part of the CDR3 DNA is TGTGCCTGGAGTGTAGGAATAAGCGCCAGAACCTATGGT. The encoded protein is CAWSVGISARTYG. In full, the CDR3 is CAWSVGISARTYGQYF.

Worth noting for this clone: The sequenced fragment ends 3 residues before the CDR3 boundary, so the rest is inferred from the germline J gene. This sequence joins TRBV20-1 and TRBJ1-6; D is perhaps TRBD1 (6 bases). V was pared by 5 bases and J by 7 bases, with 18 bases between. Germline V lookup: CDR1 DFQATT, CDR2 SNEGSKA (reference sequence). The CDR3 runs 15 residues. The chain's CDR3 is CSADQGLSLNSPLHF. The covered CDR3 bases are TGCAGTGCTGATCAGGGGTTGAGCCTCAATTCACCC.

As for this clone: The CDR3 goes on 3 residues after the read ends, and that part is filled in from the germline J gene. V is TRBV11-2 and J is TRBJ2-2; 11 positions agree with TRBD2. Germline CDR1 reads SGHAT; CDR2 reads FQNNGV. The CDR3 runs to 15 residues. The V and J ends lost 4 bases and 6 bases, in that order; junction bases with no gene match: 4. CDR3 bases read: TGTGCCAGCAGCTCTACTAGCGGGAGACCCGGGGAG. Its translation is CASSSTSGRPGE. The whole CDR3 is CASSSTSGRPGELFF.

As regards this clone: The read gets to within 3 residues of the CDR3 end, and the germline J gene fills in the rest. The chain combines TRBV7-2 with TRBJ1-2, with a possible D match to TRBD1 (5 bases). The germline gives CDR1 SGHTA, CDR2 FQGNSA. CDR3 length: 12 amino acids. The part of the CDR3 DNA that was read is TGTGCCAGCAGCTTACAGGGCTCGGGC. Encoded protein: CASSLQGSG. The full CDR3 protein reads CASSLQGSGYTF. Combining the CDR3 with reference TRBV7-2 and TRBJ1-2 gives the whole variable domain GAGVSQSPSNKVTEKGKDVELRCDPISGHTALYWYRQSLGQGLEFLIYFQGNSAPDKSGLPSDRFSAERTGGSVSTLTIQRTQQEDSAVYLCASSLQGSGYTFGSGTRLTVV.